Shown below are 20 T cell receptor beta chains from a single sample sequenced in a study of OX40 agonist ivuxolimab in advanced cancers. Sequencing used immunoSEQ multiplex PCR; TCRdb keeps in-frame clones, though not all of them. The sample records about 35,000 clones, about four fifths being singletons. The sequencing here drew on CD4+ or CD8+ T cells sorted from blood, taken in a trial of the OX40 agonist ivuxolimab. These receptors were taken from an adult with an advanced solid tumor such as melanoma, head and neck, liver or kidney cancer.

This clone was counted between two and nine times. Different DNA sequences within this sample yield the same CDR3. The rearrangement uses TRBV18 and TRBJ1-3; D is unclear. This CDR3 is 13 amino acids long. The germline V and J ends were trimmed by 0 bases and 3 bases, with 3 bases remaining between them. CDR1 is KGHSH and CDR2 is LQKENI in the germline V gene. CDR3 amino acids: CASSPPSGNTIYF. CDR3 sequence (DNA): TGTGCCAGCTCACCACCGAGTGGAAACACCATATATTTT.

This chain uses TRBV28 with TRBJ1-4; D remains ambiguous. The CDR3 is made up of 14 amino acids. V was shortened by 4 bases and J by 11 bases, with 17 bases between the two germline ends. Germline V gene lookup returns CDR1 MDHEN and CDR2 SYDVKM. The DNA of the CDR3 is TGTGCCAGCAGTTCGGCCCTACTCGGCGGGAAACTGTTTTTT. Protein product: CASSSALLGGKLFF.

This chain joins TRBV18 and TRBJ2-2; 8 positions agree with TRBD2. Germline V gene lookup returns CDR1 KGHSH and CDR2 LQKENI. The CDR3 spans 17 residues. Trimming took 2 bases from V and 2 from J; bases not matched to a gene: 7. DNA of the CDR3: TGTGCCAGCTCACCAAGGATAACTAGCGGTAACACCGGGGAGCTGTTTTTT. Its protein product is CASSPRITSGNTGELFF.

The chain recombines TRBV5-8 with TRBJ2-1; TRBD1 or TRBD2 may be the D gene (6 bases each). Trimming removed 4 bases at V and 15 bases at J, with 17 bases between. CDR1 and CDR2 (germline): SGHTS, YDEGEE. This CDR3 comprises 12 residues. The CDR3 DNA reads as TGTGCCAGCAGCCCGGGGGCCCTGGCAGGGTTCTTC. Its translation is CASSPGALAGFF.

The chain is built from TRBV28 and TRBJ2-5; a weak D match, TRBD2 (6 bases). V was trimmed by 6 bases and J by 2 bases, leaving 13 bases between them. The germline V gene has CDR1 MDHEN and CDR2 SYDVKM. This CDR3 comprises 14 residues. The CDR3: CASSVPGLQETQYF. The CDR3 DNA reads TGTGCCAGCAGCGTCCCGGGACTTCAAGAGACCCAGTACTTC.

CDR3 amino acids: CASSLEVRQIQFF. The DNA of the CDR3 is TGTGCCAGCAGCTTAGAAGTACGGCAGATACAATTCTTC. This chain links TRBV7-2 with TRBJ2-1; no reliable D call. In germline, CDR1 is SGHTA, CDR2 FQGNSA. This CDR3 has 13 residues. V lost 1 base, J lost 16 bases, and 17 bases lay in between.

This chain joins TRBV2 and TRBJ2-3; 9 bases match TRBD1. V trimming: 5 bases; J trimming: 4 bases; junction bases outside the gene matches: 7. Germline V CDR1 and CDR2: SNHLY, FYNNEI. The CDR3 is 15 amino acids. The CDR3 DNA follows: TGTGCCAGCAGTATGAACAGGGGGCGAGCAGATACGCAGTATTTT. Protein product: CASSMNRGRADTQYF.

The chain is built from TRBV5-1 and TRBJ2-7; D is possibly TRBD1 or TRBD2 (5 bases each). Trimming took off 0 bases at V and 4 bases at J, with 11 bases between the two ends. This CDR3 is 14 amino acids long. In germline, CDR1 is SGHRS, CDR2 YFSETQ. This CDR3 is CASSLESGLYEQYF. The CDR3 nucleotides read TGCGCCAGCAGCTTGGAATCGGGGCTTTACGAGCAGTACTTC. The full variable domain, rest sourced from reference TRBV5-1 and TRBJ2-7, is KAGVTQTPRYLIKTRGQQVTLSCSPISGHRSVSWYQQTPGQGLQFLFEYFSETQRNKGNFPGRFSGRQFSNSRSEMNVSTLELGDSALYLCASSLESGLYEQYFGPGTRLTVT.

The V call is TRBV5-1, the J call TRBJ2-7; D remains ambiguous. V was clipped by 1 base and J by 0 bases, with 8 bases between them. Per the germline V gene, CDR1 is SGHRS and CDR2 is YFSETQ. The CDR3 has 14 amino acids. CDR3 sequence reads: CASSLNRISYEQYF. For the CDR3, the DNA is TGCGCCAGCAGCTTGAATCGTATCTCCTACGAGCAGTACTTC.

This chain connects TRBV5-4 to TRBJ1-3, with 7 positions matching TRBD1. Unmatched junction bases numbered 7, after V lost 0 bases and J lost 4 bases. The CDR3 is made up of 16 amino acids. CDR1 is SGHNT and CDR2 is YYREEE in the germline V gene (reference sequence). Here the CDR3 DNA reads TGTGCCAGCAGCTTGGCCTCAGGGGGGCCAGGAAACACCATATATTTT. Encoded protein: CASSLASGGPGNTIYF.

The rearrangement joins TRBV11-2 to TRBJ2-1; 8 bases line up with TRBD2. The ends lost 7 bases at V and 9 bases at J; junction bases unmatched: 11. In germline, CDR1 is SGHAT, CDR2 FQNNGV. The CDR3 covers 14 residues. The chain's CDR3 is CASNPGAGDTEQFF. In nucleotides, the CDR3 is TGTGCCAGCAACCCGGGAGCGGGGGATACTGAGCAGTTCTTC. Variable domain in full (rest from reference TRBV11-2 and TRBJ2-1): EAGVAQSPRYKIIEKRQSVAFWCNPISGHATLYWYQQILGQGPKLLIQFQNNGVVDDSQLPKDRFSAERLKGVDSTLKIQPAKLEDSAVYLCASNPGAGDTEQFFGPGTRLTVL.

V and J are TRBV6-4 and TRBJ1-1; a possible D gene is TRBD1 (5 bases). The CDR3 is 14 amino acids. Germline values: CDR1 MRHNA, CDR2 SNTAGT. Trimming took 0 bases from V and 10 from J, leaving 15 bases between them. The CDR3 DNA is TGTGCCAGCAGTGACTCAGGAGGGACTCGTACAGCTTTCTTT. Translating gives CASSDSGGTRTAFF.

The chain links TRBV28 to TRBJ1-2; the D gene is possibly TRBD1 (5 bases). The CDR3 is made up of 14 amino acids. V gave up 8 bases and J gave up 4 bases, with 17 bases separating them. The V gene's germline CDR1 is MDHEN and CDR2 SYDVKM. The chain's CDR3 is CASLNSRVGYGYTF. In nucleotides, the CDR3 is TGTGCCAGCTTGAACAGCAGGGTTGGCTATGGCTACACCTTC.

This sequence joins TRBV19 and TRBJ1-5; D unclear. The CDR3 covers 13 residues. Trimming pared 1 base from V and 5 bases from J, leaving 6 bases between. CDR1 is LNHDA, CDR2 SQIVND, per germline (reference sequence). This CDR3 reads CASSIARDQPQHF. The DNA for the CDR3 is TGTGCCAGTAGTATAGCCCGTGATCAGCCCCAGCATTTT.

The CDR3 loop reads CASSISGRYYEQYF. The CDR3 region has the DNA TGTGCCAGTAGTATAAGCGGGAGGTACTACGAGCAGTACTTC. This chain links TRBV19 with TRBJ2-7; 9 positions agree with TRBD2. There are 14 residues in the CDR3. V trimming: 2 bases; J trimming: 3 bases; junction bases outside the gene matches: 2. Germline-derived CDR1 and CDR2 are LNHDA and SQIVND (reference sequence).

The chain uses TRBV6-5 and TRBJ2-7; 9 bases map to TRBD2. V lost 5 bases to trimming and J lost 4 bases; unmatched junction nucleotides: 3. This CDR3 has 13 residues. CDR1 and CDR2 from the germline V gene are MNHEY and SVGAGI. CDR3 in DNA: TGTGCCAGCAGTGTCACTAGCGGGTACGAGCAGTACTTC. Protein sequence: CASSVTSGYEQYF.

The CDR3 DNA is TGTGCCAGTAGTATAGATAGGGCTAGCGGGAGAAATGAGCAGTTCTTC. It is translated as CASSIDRASGRNEQFF. The chain has TRBV19 and TRBJ2-1; 10 bases line up with TRBD2. CDR3 length: 16 amino acids. Germline trimming cut 0 bases from V and 7 bases from J; bases unmatched to any gene: 6. The germline V gene has CDR1 LNHDA and CDR2 SQIVND (reference sequence).

The chain links TRBV2 to TRBJ2-2; the D gene is possibly TRBD1 (6 bases). Between the trimmed V and J ends, which lost 8 bases and 2 bases, there was a span of 12 bases. The CDR3 is 14 residues long. CDR1 SNHLY and CDR2 FYNNEI come from the germline V gene. In DNA, the CDR3 is TGTGCCAGCTCGAAACAGGGTAACACCGGGGAGCTGTTTTTT. It is translated as CASSKQGNTGELFF.

V is TRBV9 and J is TRBJ1-3, with 9 positions matching TRBD1. Germline trimming cut 3 bases from V and 3 bases from J; bases unmatched to any gene: 13. CDR1 is SGDLS and CDR2 is YYNGEE in the germline V gene. The length of the CDR3 is 18 residues. DNA for the CDR3: TGTGCCAGCAGCGATAGTAGTGGGGGACAGGGCGGTGGAAACACCATATATTTT. Protein product: CASSDSSGGQGGGNTIYF. The complete variable domain, with remaining parts taken from reference TRBV9 and TRBJ1-3, reads DSGVTQTPKHLITATGQRVTLRCSPRSGDLSVYWYQQSLDQGLQFLIQYYNGEERAKGNILERFSAQQFPDLHSELNLSSLELGDSALYFCASSDSSGGQGGGNTIYFGEGSWLTVV.

The chain employs TRBV11-3 and TRBJ2-3, with 8 bases aligning to TRBD2. The V gene's germline CDR1 is SGHNT and CDR2 YENEEA. J gave up 0 bases and V 1 base, and 0 bases lay outside the gene matches. This CDR3 is built from 15 residues. In nucleotides, the CDR3 is TGTGCCAGCAGCTTAGCGGGGGGGAGCACAGATACGCAGTATTTT. Translated, it gives CASSLAGGSTDTQYF.